One and the same sample provided the 20 T cell receptor beta chains below, sequenced in a study of T cell changes during pregnancy in multiple sclerosis (dated by TCRdb to between 2017 and 2020). Library prep was done by the immunoSEQ multiplex PCR assay. TCRdb re-hosts the immuneACCESS table, in-frame sequences only. Its copies lack some clones; in the studies checked, an unresolved V gene accounts for under half of them, and the cause for the rest is not known. The sample table holds around 35,000 clones, of which 90% were seen once. Around 4.1% of the sample rests with the top ten. Sequenced here: CD8+ T cells from peripheral blood mononuclear cells, sampled after pregnancy. The receptors were gathered from a female donor with multiple sclerosis, enrolled in a pregnancy study.

The DNA of the CDR3 is TGTGCCATCAGATGGACAGCCTCCTCCTACGAGCAGTACTTC. Residues: CAIRWTASSYEQYF. V usage is TRBV10-3 and J usage is TRBJ2-7; D is possibly TRBD1 (6 bases). The CDR3 is 14 amino acids. CDR1 and CDR2 (germline): ENHRY, SYGVKD. The V end lost 6 bases, the J end lost 0 bases, and 12 bases lay between the germline ends.

This clone was observed a handful of times. The CDR3 DNA follows: TGTGCCAGTAGTATTAAATTGGCAGACCGCCGGGGAAATTCACCCCTCCACTTT. It yields the protein CASSIKLADRRGNSPLHF. The V gene is TRBV19, the J gene TRBJ1-6; D is undetermined. Germline CDR1 LNHDA, CDR2 SQIVND (reference sequence). Trimming removed 3 bases at V and 7 bases at J, with 22 bases between. The CDR3 is made up of 18 amino acids.

The V gene is TRBV19, the J gene TRBJ2-5; maybe TRBD2 (6 bases). The CDR3 totals 17 residues. Deletions cut 5 bases from V and 1 base from J, with 20 bases between. Germline CDR1 and CDR2: LNHDA and SQIVND (reference sequence). CDR3 coding DNA: TGTGCCAGTAGTCCCCCTTTTAGCGGAGGAGTCCAAGAGACCCAGTACTTC. Amino acids: CASSPPFSGGVQETQYF.

The chain joins TRBV6-5 to TRBJ1-2; 8 bases align to TRBD1. The junction had 9 bases not matched to a gene; V was cut back by 5 bases and J by 4 bases. CDR1 is MNHEY, CDR2 SVGAGI, per germline. The CDR3 has 15 residues. The CDR3 protein is CASSTPTGEGYGYTF. The CDR3 bases are TGTGCCAGCAGTACTCCGACAGGGGAGGGCTATGGCTACACCTTC.

The chain links TRBV12-5 to TRBJ2-5; 10 nucleotides line up with TRBD2. Germline loops: CDR1 LGHNT, CDR2 FRNRAP. The CDR3 has 14 amino acids. After removal of 6 bases from V and 5 bases from J, the junction contained 6 bases not matched to a gene. CDR3 protein: CASGAGGQWETQYF. DNA of the CDR3: TGTGCTAGTGGAGCGGGGGGGCAGTGGGAGACCCAGTACTTC. The full variable domain, rest sourced from reference TRBV12-5 and TRBJ2-5, is DARVTQTPRHKVTEMGQEVTMRCQPILGHNTVFWYRQTMMQGLELLAYFRNRAPLDDSGMPKDRFSAEMPDATLATLKIQPSEPRDSAVYFCASGAGGQWETQYFGPGTRLLVL.

The chain uses TRBV5-4 and TRBJ2-7; D not resolved. The CDR3 loop spans 11 amino acids. Per germline, CDR1 SGHNT and CDR2 YYREEE (reference sequence). V was shortened by 4 bases and J by 3 bases, with 5 bases between the two germline ends. This chain's CDR3 is CASSPGYEQYF. DNA of the CDR3: TGTGCCAGCAGCCCAGGCTACGAGCAGTACTTC.

Comments on this clone: Distinct nucleotide sequences in the sample also encode this CDR3. This sequence joins TRBV4-3 and TRBJ2-7; tentatively, D is TRBD2 (5 bases). The V end was cut by 4 bases, the J end by 5 bases, with 12 bases between. The CDR3 is made up of 13 amino acids. The V gene's germline CDR1 is LGHNA and CDR2 YSLEER. DNA of the CDR3: TGCGCCAGCAGCCCGCCAGGAGGAGACGAGCAGTACTTC. The encoded protein is CASSPPGGDEQYF.

This chain links TRBV9 with TRBJ1-2; 7 bases are shared with TRBD1. Germline CDR1 and CDR2: SGDLS and YYNGEE. Germline trimming cut 2 bases from V and 0 bases from J; bases unmatched to any gene: 10. The CDR3 contains 17 residues. DNA of the CDR3: TGTGCCAGCAGCGTCTCACAGGGGACTAGCGCTAACTATGGCTACACCTTC. The encoded protein is CASSVSQGTSANYGYTF.

The genes are TRBV7-8 and TRBJ2-4, with TRBD1 as a possible D gene (6 bases). Looked up from germline, CDR1 is SGHVS and CDR2 is FQNEAQ. This CDR3 has 17 residues. V was pared by 2 bases and J by 2 bases, with 16 bases between. The CDR3 DNA sequence: TGTGCCAGCAGCTTAACAACAGGGTTTGTGACCAAAAACATTCAGTACTTC. The encoded protein is CASSLTTGFVTKNIQYF.

The chain employs TRBV4-1 and TRBJ1-2; weak D call: TRBD1 (6 bases). This CDR3 has 13 amino acids. Germline loops: CDR1 MGHRA, CDR2 YSYEKL. Trimming cost V 3 bases and J 6 bases, with 11 bases left between them. The CDR3 loop reads CASSQTGGDGYTF. The CDR3 DNA reads TGCGCCAGCAGCCAGACAGGCGGCGATGGCTACACCTTC.

DNA for the CDR3: TGTGCCAGCAGACCAGACAGGGTATCGCTCTATGAGCAGTTCTTC. Translated, it gives CASRPDRVSLYEQFF. The V call is TRBV6-5, the J call TRBJ2-1; TRBD1 agrees at 7 bases. Unmatched junction bases numbered 13, after V lost 6 bases and J lost 8 bases. The CDR3 runs 15 residues. Germline values: CDR1 MNHEY, CDR2 SVGAGI.

The chain is built from TRBV2 and TRBJ2-1; the D is unclear. V dropped 6 bases and J dropped 7 bases, with 7 bases sitting between them. CDR1 is SNHLY, CDR2 FYNNEI, per germline. The CDR3 has 11 residues. CDR3 residues: CASRYINEQFF. CDR3 DNA sequence: TGTGCCAGCAGATATATTAATGAGCAGTTCTTC.

This rearrangement joins TRBV4-3 to TRBJ2-1, with 8 bases identical to TRBD2. The CDR3 runs 14 residues. The V gene end was trimmed by 4 bases and the J gene end by 7 bases; junction bases not matched to a gene: 6. In germline, CDR1 is LGHNA, CDR2 YSLEER. The CDR3 DNA reads as TGCGCCAGCAGCCGGGCAGCGGGGGCAAATGAGCAGTTCTTC. This gives the protein CASSRAAGANEQFF.

The chain uses TRBV7-2 and TRBJ2-7; no firm D call. CDR1 is SGHTA and CDR2 is FQGNSA in the germline V gene. The CDR3 loop spans 13 amino acids. The V end lost 3 bases, the J end lost 1 base, and 7 bases lay between the germline ends. The CDR3 sequence: CASSFGRSYEQYF. The CDR3 region has the DNA TGTGCCAGCAGCTTCGGCAGGTCCTACGAGCAGTACTTC.

The chain combines TRBV14 with TRBJ1-1; D is ambiguous. V lost 5 bases to trimming and J lost 1 base, with 11 bases between them. The CDR3 runs to 14 residues. Germline loops: CDR1 SGHDN, CDR2 FVKESK. CDR3 in amino acids: CASSRTGKNTEAFF. CDR3 sequence (DNA): TGTGCCAGCAGCAGGACGGGGAAGAACACTGAAGCTTTCTTT.

This chain uses TRBV10-3 with TRBJ1-6; 9 nucleotides match TRBD1. CDR1 and CDR2 (germline): ENHRY, SYGVKD. The CDR3 has 14 amino acids. Trimming took 6 bases from V and 9 from J; bases not matched to a gene: 6. In nucleotides, the CDR3 is TGTGCCATCAGCCCGGGACAGGGAGGTTCACCCCTCCACTTT. It encodes CAISPGQGGSPLHF.

The V call is TRBV10-2, the J call TRBJ2-2, with D possibly being TRBD2 (5 bases). CDR1 and CDR2 from the germline V gene are WSHSY and SAAADI. The V and J ends lost 1 base and 6 bases respectively, with 6 bases between them. The CDR3 sequence is 13 residues long. In DNA, the CDR3 is TGCGCCAGCAGTGAGTACGGGGCCGGGGAGCTGTTTTTT. This translates into CASSEYGAGELFF.

The chain carries TRBV6-4 and TRBJ1-5, with D hard to call. The ends were cut back, 5 bases at V and 0 bases at J, with 5 bases in the middle. Per the germline V gene, CDR1 is MRHNA and CDR2 is SNTAGT. The CDR3 loop spans 13 amino acids. CDR3 residues: CASSPGSNQPQHF. The CDR3 DNA sequence: TGTGCCAGCAGTCCCGGTAGCAATCAGCCCCAGCATTTT.

J is TRBJ1-1 and V is TRBV13, with D uncertain. Germline V lookup: CDR1 PRHDT, CDR2 FYEKMQ (reference sequence). Trimming removed 5 bases at V and 1 base at J, with 11 bases between. The CDR3 sequence is 14 residues long. The CDR3 region has the DNA TGTGCCAGCAGCCCAGAGGGCGGGAACACTGAAGCTTTCTTT. It is translated as CASSPEGGNTEAFF.

This clone has only one observation. The CDR3 loop is CATLTGNTEAFF. The CDR3 region has the DNA TGTGCCACCCTAACAGGGAACACTGAAGCTTTCTTT. The rearrangement uses TRBV10-3 and TRBJ1-1; tentatively, D is TRBD1 (5 bases). Trimming removed 10 bases from V and 1 base from J, with 10 bases in between. The CDR3 is 12 amino acids. CDR1 and CDR2 (germline): ENHRY, SYGVKD.